Below are 2 T cell receptor beta chains sequenced from a single sample in a study of blood T cell repertoires in COVID-19. Some clones are missing from TCRdb's copy, which holds only in-frame ones; the method was immunoSEQ multiplex PCR. The data show approximately 260,000 clones, over 80% seen once. Sequenced sample: peripheral blood. These receptor sequences come from a woman between 65 and 79 years old with COVID-19, enrolled during active disease.

V is TRBV19 and J is TRBJ2-1, with 13 bases that match TRBD2. Looked up from germline, CDR1 is LNHDA and CDR2 is SQIVND (reference sequence). The CDR3 length is 16 residues. The J segment lost 2 bases and the V segment lost 5 bases, leaving 3 bases of the junction unmatched. In DNA form, the CDR3 reads TGTGCCAGTAGTCCGGGACTAGCGGGACCCTACAATGAGCAGTTCTTC. Translating gives CASSPGLAGPYNEQFF.

The chain employs TRBV12-3 or TRBV12-4 and TRBJ1-2; 7 bases are a match to TRBD1. The CDR3 totals 13 residues. V dropped 3 bases and J dropped 9; count of bases not matched to a gene: 7. CDR3 DNA sequence: TGTGCCAGCAGTTTTGGAGGGGGCGCCAGCTACACCTTC. Its protein product is CASSFGGGASYTF.